This record concerns one T cell receptor beta chain sequence. This sample is part of a study of Ad26.COV2.S vaccination and SARS-CoV-2 variants. The wider study: The trial was COV1001 and the donor's arm was Ad26.COV2.S.

The method was immunoSEQ multiplex PCR; TCRdb's version includes in-frame clones alone and lacks a portion of them. The profile shows 450,000 to 550,000 clones, about 88% of them singletons. Described treatment: over 15 received Ad26.COV2.S at low or high dose, single or two shots; 5 received placebo; per-sample allocation not given. The investigators took samples on day 63 after the first vaccine or placebo injection. It was Wuhan-strain SARS-CoV-2 spike that the Ad26 vaccine vector expressed. Material: peripheral blood, obtained in a trial of Ad26.COV2.S vaccine versus placebo. The TCR originated in a person aged 18 to 59 who received the Ad26.COV2.S COVID-19 vaccine or a placebo.

The CDR3 reads CASRISGTHSSYEQYF. Written as DNA, the CDR3 is TGTGCCAGCAGAATCTCCGGGACACACAGCTCCTACGAGCAGTACTTC. The rearrangement joins TRBV28 to TRBJ2-7; D perhaps matches TRBD1 (6 bases). Germline CDR1 and CDR2: MDHEN and SYDVKM. Trimming removed 6 bases from V and 0 bases from J, with 18 bases in between. The CDR3 contains 16 residues.